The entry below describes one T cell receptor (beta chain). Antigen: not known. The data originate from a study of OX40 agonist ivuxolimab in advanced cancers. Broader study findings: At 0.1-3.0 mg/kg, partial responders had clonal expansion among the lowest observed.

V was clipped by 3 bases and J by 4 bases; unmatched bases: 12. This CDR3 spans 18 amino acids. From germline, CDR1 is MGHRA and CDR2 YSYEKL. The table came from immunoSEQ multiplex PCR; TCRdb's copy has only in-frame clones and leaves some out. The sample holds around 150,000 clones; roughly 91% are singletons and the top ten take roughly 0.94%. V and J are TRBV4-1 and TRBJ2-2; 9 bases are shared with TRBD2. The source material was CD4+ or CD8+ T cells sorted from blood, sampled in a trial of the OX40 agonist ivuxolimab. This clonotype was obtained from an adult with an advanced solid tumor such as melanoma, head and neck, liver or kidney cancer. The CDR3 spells CASSHVIAGVIGTGELFF. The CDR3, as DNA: TGCGCCAGCAGCCATGTGATAGCGGGAGTCATCGGCACCGGGGAGCTGTTTTTT.